What follows are 20 T cell receptor beta chains derived from one specimen sequenced in a study of OX40 agonist ivuxolimab in advanced cancers. Receptors were amplified or captured by the immunoSEQ multiplex PCR assay. TCRdb retrieved this table from immuneACCESS and kept in-frame rearrangements only. Not all clones are present; in checked studies, unresolved V genes account for under half, and no reason is known for the remainder. The sample table shows some 11,000 clones, and less than 90% are seen once. The ten largest clones add up to about 14% of the sample. The sequences come from CD4+ or CD8+ T cells sorted from blood, collected in a trial of the OX40 agonist ivuxolimab. The receptor set was obtained from an adult with an advanced solid tumor such as melanoma, head and neck, liver or kidney cancer.

This clone has more than one count but fewer than ten. V is TRBV19 and J is TRBJ1-2; 7 nucleotides agree with TRBD1. There are 15 residues in the CDR3. CDR1 and CDR2 (germline): LNHDA, SQIVND (reference sequence). Unmatched junction bases numbered 9, after V lost 0 bases and J lost 8 bases. CDR3 in DNA: TGTGCCAGTAGTATAGATCCAGGGGGAAGTGGCGGCTACACCTTC. It yields the protein CASSIDPGGSGGYTF.

About this clone: At one boundary the junction diverges from the germline segment, which might be a read error. This rearrangement joins TRBV9 to TRBJ2-1; D may be TRBD2 (6 bases). The CDR3 is 16 residues long. The germline CDR1 and CDR2 sequences are SGDLS and YYNGEE. As DNA, the CDR3 is TGTGCCAGCAGCGCGAGAAACCGGGACTCCAACAATGAGCAGTTCTTC. This translates into CASSARNRDSNNEQFF.

The J gene is TRBJ2-3, the V gene TRBV5-1, with D possibly being TRBD2 (5 bases). The germline V gene has CDR1 SGHRS and CDR2 YFSETQ. CDR3 length: 12 amino acids. V dropped 2 bases and J dropped 6 bases, with 7 bases sitting between them. In DNA, the CDR3 is TGCGCCAGCAGCTTAGGCGGGGATACGCAGTATTTT. Translated, it gives CASSLGGDTQYF.

Comments on this clone: Germline and junction disagree at one end, which may indicate a read error. The chain combines TRBV7-7 with TRBJ2-5, with D perhaps matching TRBD2 (6 bases). The CDR3 totals 15 residues. CDR1 SSHAT and CDR2 FNYEAQ come from the germline V gene (reference sequence). The CDR3 loop reads CASSFEGGLLETQYF. As DNA, the CDR3 is TGTGCTAGCAGCTTCGAGGGAGGCCTGCTGGAGACCCAGTACTTC.

The chain combines TRBV5-1 with TRBJ2-6; TRBD2 might be the D (7 bases). The V and J ends lost 0 bases and 0 bases respectively, with 16 bases between them. Germline V gene sequence: CDR1 SGHRS, CDR2 YFSETQ. The CDR3 is made up of 19 amino acids. The CDR3 here is CASSLARGAPLSGANVLTF. The CDR3 bases are TGCGCCAGCAGCTTGGCCCGGGGGGCGCCCCTCTCTGGGGCCAACGTCCTGACTTTC.

The chain couples TRBV5-1 to TRBJ2-5; the D gene is possibly TRBD1 (6 bases). Judging by the DNA end, TRBJ2-7 fits better; the J call may be wrong. Germline V gene lookup returns CDR1 SGHRS and CDR2 YFSETQ. The CDR3 sequence is 17 residues long. The DNA of the CDR3 is TGCGCCAGCAGCTTGGAGTGGGGGCGACAGAATAGCTACGAGCAGTACTTC. Translation gives CASSLEWGRQNSYEQYF.

V and J are TRBV6-6 and TRBJ1-5; TRBD1 might be the D (6 bases). Per germline, CDR1 MNHNY and CDR2 SVGAGI (reference sequence). This CDR3 contains 15 residues. The V and J ends lost 6 bases and 6 bases respectively, with 18 bases between them. CDR3 in DNA: TGTGCCAGCAGCTATTACAGGGCCGGGGGTCAGCCCCAGCATTTT. It codes for CASSYYRAGGQPQHF.

This clone has just a few counts. The V call is TRBV19, the J call TRBJ1-5; 7 bases fit TRBD1. The germline gives CDR1 LNHDA, CDR2 SQIVND (reference sequence). The V segment lost 8 bases and the J segment 7 bases; nucleotides outside the gene matches: 14. This CDR3 has 15 amino acids. CDR3 sequence reads: CASSTRQGAGQPQHF. The CDR3 DNA is TGTGCCAGTTCAACACGACAGGGAGCGGGGCAGCCCCAGCATTTT.

This chain uses TRBV7-2 with TRBJ2-1, with D possibly TRBD2 on 6 matching bases. Germline V gene lookup returns CDR1 SGHTA and CDR2 FQGNSA. The CDR3 covers 12 residues. V lost 5 bases, J lost 7 bases, and 9 bases lay in between. CDR3 sequence (DNA): TGTGCCAGCAGCCAGACTAGAAATGAGCAGTTCTTC. The encoded protein is CASSQTRNEQFF.

The chain joins TRBV6-6 to TRBJ1-2; a weak D match, TRBD1 (5 bases). V was cut by 4 bases and J by 8 bases, with 17 bases left in between. The CDR3 is made up of 14 amino acids. CDR1 is MNHNY, CDR2 SVGAGI, per germline (reference sequence). The CDR3 loop is CASSFWDQPRGYTF. CDR3 DNA: TGTGCCAGCAGTTTCTGGGACCAACCTCGGGGCTACACCTTC.

The chain carries TRBV6-4 and TRBJ2-3; D possibly corresponds to TRBD2 (6 bases). CDR1 and CDR2 (germline): MRHNA, SNTAGT. V lost 0 bases to trimming and J lost 1 base, with 11 bases between them. This CDR3 comprises 16 residues. Here the CDR3 reads CASSDSGGSGTDTQYF. The CDR3 DNA sequence: TGTGCCAGCAGTGACTCAGGAGGGTCAGGCACAGATACGCAGTATTTT.

The chain is built from TRBV5-1 and TRBJ2-1, with D perhaps TRBD1 (7 bases). The CDR3 spans 16 residues. CDR1 and CDR2 (germline): SGHRS, YFSETQ. The V gene lost 3 bases and the J gene lost 5 bases, with 18 bases spanning the gap. CDR3 DNA sequence: TGCGCCAGCAGCTCGGTGACAGGGTCGGGGGACAATGAGCAGTTCTTC. Amino acids: CASSSVTGSGDNEQFF.

This clone was seen a few times. One end of the junction varies from germline; a read error may be responsible. V and J are TRBV27 and TRBJ2-5; 11 bases match TRBD2. Germline-derived CDR1 and CDR2 are MNHEY and SMNVEV (reference sequence). The length of the CDR3 is 17 residues. The CDR3: CASRLRVLAGVQETQYF. The CDR3 nucleotides read TGTGCCAGCCGTTTAAGGGTACTAGCGGGGGTCCAAGAGACCCAGTACTTC.

This sequence joins TRBV6-5 and TRBJ2-7; TRBD1 matches at 9 bases. The V and J ends lost 6 bases and 5 bases, in that order; junction bases with no gene match: 5. Germline CDR1 MNHEY, CDR2 SVGAGI. This CDR3 has 13 amino acids. CDR3 region: CASSGQGLNEQYF. The CDR3 DNA is TGTGCCAGCAGCGGACAGGGGCTTAACGAGCAGTACTTC.

For this clone: The sample carries other DNA sequences with the same CDR3. This chain connects TRBV15 to TRBJ2-7; 8 positions match TRBD1. Per germline, CDR1 LNHNV and CDR2 YYDKDF (reference sequence). This CDR3 region has 14 residues. The V gene end was trimmed by 3 bases and the J gene end by 3 bases; junction bases not matched to a gene: 4. The CDR3 spells CATSRTGALYEQYF. Here the CDR3 DNA reads TGTGCCACCAGCAGGACAGGGGCCCTCTACGAGCAGTACTTC.

The genes are TRBV7-9 and TRBJ2-5; 8 bases agree with TRBD2. The CDR3 has 14 amino acids. The germline V gene encodes CDR1 SEHNR and CDR2 FQNEAQ (reference sequence). V dropped 5 bases and J dropped 5; count of bases not matched to a gene: 7. The CDR3 protein is CASSLAGGEETQYF. DNA of the CDR3: TGTGCCAGCAGCCTTGCGGGGGGCGAGGAGACCCAGTACTTC.

The gene calls are TRBV27 and TRBJ2-3; 8 nucleotides align to TRBD1. Germline CDR1 reads MNHEY; CDR2 reads SMNVEV (reference sequence). V gave up 3 bases and J gave up 4 bases; unmatched junction bases: 3. The CDR3 extends over 14 amino acids. CDR3 in amino acids: CASSFRGLADTQYF. The CDR3 nucleotides are TGTGCCAGCAGTTTCAGGGGGCTGGCAGATACGCAGTATTTT.

The chain carries TRBV11-2 and TRBJ2-3; 12 bases are a match to TRBD2. The trim removed 3 bases at V and 5 bases at J, leaving 3 bases unmatched. The CDR3 length is 15 residues. The germline V gene has CDR1 SGHAT and CDR2 FQNNGV. CDR3 residues: CASSLTSGSRDTQYF. DNA for the CDR3: TGTGCCAGCAGCTTGACTAGCGGGAGTAGAGATACGCAGTATTTT. The whole variable domain, filled in from reference TRBV11-2 and TRBJ2-3, reads EAGVAQSPRYKIIEKRQSVAFWCNPISGHATLYWYQQILGQGPKLLIQFQNNGVVDDSQLPKDRFSAERLKGVDSTLKIQPAKLEDSAVYLCASSLTSGSRDTQYFGPGTRLTVL.

This chain uses TRBV7-9 with TRBJ2-7; D uncertain. Trimming pared 5 bases from V and 4 bases from J, leaving 12 bases between. This CDR3 spans 13 amino acids. Germline CDR1 is SEHNR and CDR2 is FQNEAQ (reference sequence). The CDR3 spells CASSTVGRYEQYF. The CDR3 DNA reads TGTGCCAGCAGCACAGTTGGGCGGTACGAGCAGTACTTC. The full variable domain, rest sourced from reference TRBV7-9 and TRBJ2-7, is DTGVSQNPRHKITKRGQNVTFRCDPISEHNRLYWYRQTLGQGPEFLTYFQNEAQLEKSRLLSDRFSAERPKGSFSTLEIQRTEQGDSAMYLCASSTVGRYEQYFGPGTRLTVT.

This chain joins TRBV5-1 and TRBJ1-1; maybe TRBD1 (6 bases). There are 15 residues in the CDR3. V was pared by 0 bases and J by 1 base, with 10 bases between. Germline V gene sequence: CDR1 SGHRS, CDR2 YFSETQ. The CDR3 spells CASSLVWTENTEAFF. In nucleotides, the CDR3 is TGCGCCAGCAGCTTGGTCTGGACAGAGAACACTGAAGCTTTCTTT.